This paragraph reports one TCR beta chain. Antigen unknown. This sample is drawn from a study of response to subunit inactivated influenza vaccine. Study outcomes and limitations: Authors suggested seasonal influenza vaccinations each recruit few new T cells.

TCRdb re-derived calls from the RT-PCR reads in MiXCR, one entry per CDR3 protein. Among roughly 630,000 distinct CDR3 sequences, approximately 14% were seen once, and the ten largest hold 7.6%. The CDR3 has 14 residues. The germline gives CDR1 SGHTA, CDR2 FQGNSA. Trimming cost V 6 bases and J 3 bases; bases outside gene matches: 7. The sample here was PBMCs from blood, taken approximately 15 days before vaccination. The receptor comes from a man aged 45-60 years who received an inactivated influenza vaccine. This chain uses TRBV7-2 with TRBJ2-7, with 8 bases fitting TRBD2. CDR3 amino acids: CASRTAGTSYEQYF. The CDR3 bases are TGTGCCAGCAGAACTGCCGGGACTAGCTACGAGCAGTACTTC.